The TCR beta chain under discussion was sequenced for a study of shared clonotypes between healthy human individuals. The CDR3 is made up of 14 amino acids. V was pared by 5 bases and J by 5 bases, with 8 bases of the junction left unmatched. The V gene's germline CDR1 is MNHEY and CDR2 SMNVEV (reference sequence). The authors ran the assay at deep level. In replicate PCRs of unsorted PBMC, approximately 0.3 ug DNA, around 33,000 T cell genomes, was used. Sequencing of unsorted PBMC DNA was carried out using ten immunoSEQ deep assay plates. Original processing notes: Filtering was not the same, since immunoSEQ gave junction-only sequences without quality scores. Sequenced by immunoSEQ multiplex PCR; TCRdb stores in-frame clones only, minus some. That table furnishes V, J and clone size, whereas the DNA furnished D and trimming. This sample has roughly 500,000 clones, with more than 75% found just once.

The sequenced sample consisted of PBMCs. This clonotype originated in a woman aged 40 to 50 in good health. Some clones in this sample may be carry-over from other donors' samples. V and J are TRBV27 and TRBJ2-5; 7 bases are a match to TRBD1. This CDR3 is CASSPGTVRETQYF. CDR3 sequence (DNA): TGTGCCAGCAGTCCAGGGACAGTTCGGGAGACCCAGTACTTC.